Listed below are T cell receptor beta chains from one sample, sequenced in a study of blood T cells in healthy people across ages. TCRdb fed the 5' RACE reads into MiXCR, producing one record per CDR3 protein. The data show hundreds of thousands of distinct CDR3 sequences, with under 35% seen just once and around a sixth held by the top ten. The specimen sequenced was blood. Every receptor here comes from a woman older than 75 in good health. CDR3s include the opening cysteine and the closing phenylalanine or tryptophan. Each record gives: D gene, clone size, V gene, J gene, CDR3 protein, CDR3 DNA. A D gene is named only where the DNA matches it firmly. For some rows the clone size is stated as once, few or many, or as a class when expanded; others skip it.

.	.	TRBV20-1	TRBJ1-5	CSARDDTRGRGQPQHF	TGCAGTGCTAGAGATGATACCAGGGGACGGGGTCAGCCCCAGCATTTT
.	.	TRBV18	TRBJ1-1	CASSPMDANTEAFF	TGTGCCAGCTCACCCATGGACGCGAACACTGAAGCTTTCTTT
TRBD1	many	TRBV6-5	TRBJ2-7	CASRLGQGARFEQYF	TGTGCCAGCAGGTTGGGACAGGGGGCGAGGTTCGAGCAGTACTTC
.	few	TRBV28	TRBJ1-6	CASSFGTGRDNSPLHF	TGTGCCAGCAGTTTTGGTACGGGCAGAGATAATTCACCCCTCCACTTT
.	many	TRBV15	TRBJ2-5	CATSRVLWTGQETQYF	TGTGCCACCAGCAGGGTCCTCTGGACGGGGCAAGAGACCCAGTACTTC
.	many	TRBV20-1	TRBJ1-1	CSARDLGYDTEAFF	TGCAGTGCTAGAGATCTCGGGTATGACACTGAAGCTTTCTTT
.	.	TRBV11-2	TRBJ1-5	CASSRGTSKPQHF	TGTGCCAGCAGCCGCGGGACCTCAAAGCCCCAGCATTTT
.	.	TRBV7-2	TRBJ1-2	CASSLFGSNYGYTF	TGTGCCAGCAGCTTATTCGGCAGTAACTATGGCTACACCTTC
TRBD2	few	TRBV6-5	TRBJ2-4	CASSYSTGGAGKNIQYF	TGTGCCAGCAGTTACTCTACCGGGGGGGCAGGCAAAAACATTCAGTACTTC
.	many	TRBV5-1	TRBJ1-2	CASSLGVANYGYTF	TGCGCCAGCAGCTTGGGGGTAGCTAACTATGGCTACACCTTC
.	many	TRBV11-2	TRBJ2-3	CASSSPGQSTDTQYF	TGTGCCAGCAGCTCCCCTGGCCAGAGCACAGATACGCAGTATTTT
TRBD1	many	TRBV6-6	TRBJ2-7	CASRNDGTGGYEQYF	TGTGCCAGCAGGAACGACGGGACAGGGGGCTACGAGCAGTACTTC
TRBD1	few	TRBV3-1	TRBJ1-1	CASSQDLGRSGGRGTEAFF	TGTGCCAGCAGCCAAGATCTCGGTCGGTCAGGGGGCCGGGGAACTGAAGCTTTCTTT
TRBD1	.	TRBV27	TRBJ1-5	CASSTIPPGQGSQPQHF	TGTGCCAGCAGTACTATTCCCCCGGGACAGGGCTCTCAGCCCCAGCATTTT
TRBD2	many	TRBV9	TRBJ2-3	CASSARTSAGTDTQYF	TGTGCCAGCAGCGCAAGGACTAGCGCAGGCACAGATACGCAGTATTTT
.	once	TRBV5-5	TRBJ1-3	CASLRHGGSGNTIYF	TGTGCCAGCTTAAGGCACGGGGGCTCTGGAAACACCATATATTTT
.	many	TRBV15	TRBJ2-3	CATSRYDSHTDTQYF	TGTGCCACCAGCAGATATGACTCCCACACAGATACGCAGTATTTT
.	.	TRBV6-5	TRBJ2-5	CASSSASQETQYF	TGTGCCAGCAGTTCCGCCAGCCAAGAGACCCAGTACTTC
.	many	TRBV3-1	TRBJ2-5	CASSQFEETQYF	TGTGCCAGCAGCCAATTCGAAGAGACCCAGTACTTC
.	many	TRBV5-6	TRBJ1-2	CASSPTDSFNYGYTF	TGTGCCAGCAGCCCGACAGATTCTTTCAACTATGGCTACACCTTC
.	.	TRBV10-3	TRBJ2-1	CAISESNYNEQFF	TGTGCCATCAGTGAGTCGAACTACAATGAGCAGTTCTTC
TRBD2	many	TRBV7-2	TRBJ2-1	CASSSFGTSGGAKYNEQFF	TGTGCCAGCAGCTCATTTGGGACTAGCGGGGGGGCGAAGTACAATGAGCAGTTCTTC
.	many	TRBV5-1	TRBJ2-3	CASSRSLDSRTDTQYF	TGCGCCAGCAGCCGCAGCCTAGACAGCCGCACAGATACGCAGTATTTT
.	.	TRBV12-3/TRBV12-4	TRBJ2-3	CACSIADTQYF	TGTGCCTGCAGTATTGCAGATACGCAGTATTTT
.	many	TRBV18	TRBJ2-1	CASSTGGSGNGEQFF	TGTGCCAGCTCAACCGGTGGGTCGGGTAACGGTGAGCAGTTCTTC
TRBD2	.	TRBV12-3/TRBV12-4	TRBJ2-7	CASRLAPTYEQYF	TGTGCCAGTAGACTAGCGCCGACCTACGAGCAGTACTTC
TRBD1	many	TRBV20-1	TRBJ2-5	CSARPTGGRETQYF	TGCAGTGCTAGGCCGACAGGGGGGCGAGAGACCCAGTACTTC
.	many	TRBV7-9	TRBJ2-5	CASSPGTLETQYF	TGTGCCAGCAGCCCTGGGACCCTAGAGACCCAGTACTTC
.	.	TRBV3-1	TRBJ1-1	CASSLYGSEAFF	TGTGCCAGCAGCCTTTATGGGAGTGAAGCTTTCTTT
TRBD2	many	TRBV4-1	TRBJ2-1	CASSRSVLAGASHEQFF	TGCGCCAGCAGCCGGTCCGTCCTAGCGGGGGCCTCCCATGAGCAGTTCTTC
.	many	TRBV6-5	TRBJ2-5	CASRSGRETQYF	TGTGCCAGCAGATCAGGGAGAGAGACCCAGTACTTC
.	.	TRBV7-2	TRBJ2-5	CASSGAVGQYF	TGTGCCAGCAGCGGGGCGGTGGGGCAGTACTTC
TRBD1	few	TRBV6-6	TRBJ1-1	CASSYYVTGGANTEAFF	TGTGCCAGCAGTTACTACGTGACAGGGGGCGCGAACACTGAAGCTTTCTTT
TRBD2	many	TRBV10-1	TRBJ2-5	CASSELDSGGRETQYF	TGCGCCAGCAGTGAGCTTGATAGCGGGGGCAGAGAGACCCAGTACTTC
.	many	TRBV5-1	TRBJ1-2	CASSLDGGGGYTF	TGCGCCAGCAGCTTGGATGGGGGCGGCGGCTACACCTTC
TRBD2	many	TRBV6-5	TRBJ2-3	CASSYSREGTAGTDTQYF	TGTGCCAGCAGTTACTCCAGGGAGGGTACGGCGGGCACAGATACGCAGTATTTT
.	.	TRBV15	TRBJ1-6	CATSRDPGLPSPLHF	TGTGCCACCAGCAGGGATCCGGGACTTCCTTCACCCCTCCACTTT
.	few	TRBV7-9	TRBJ1-2	CASSLDSGAGYTF	TGTGCCAGCAGCTTAGATTCCGGTGCTGGCTACACCTTC
TRBD2	.	TRBV3-1	TRBJ2-1	CASSGTRDNEQFF	TGTGCCAGCAGCGGGACTAGAGACAATGAGCAGTTCTTC
.	many	TRBV6-2/TRBV6-3	TRBJ2-3	CASSYRDGTDTQYF	TGTGCCAGCAGCTATAGGGACGGCACAGATACGCAGTATTTT
TRBD1	few	TRBV5-6	TRBJ2-4	CASSSGTGRYIQYF	TGTGCCAGCAGTTCCGGGACAGGGAGATACATTCAGTACTTC
.	.	TRBV3-1	TRBJ1-1	CASSLQGSRNTEAFF	TGTGCCAGCAGCTTGCAGGGGTCTAGGAACACTGAAGCTTTCTTT
TRBD2	many	TRBV12-3/TRBV12-4	TRBJ2-3	CASSLTSGGTQYF	TGTGCCAGCAGTTTGACTAGCGGGGGAACGCAGTATTTT
.	few	TRBV19	TRBJ1-5	CASKRKGDQPQHF	TGTGCCAGTAAAAGAAAGGGGGATCAGCCCCAGCATTTT
.	many	TRBV7-2	TRBJ2-1	CASSSFRVQRDNEQFF	TGTGCCAGCAGCAGTTTTAGGGTACAAAGAGACAATGAGCAGTTCTTC
.	.	TRBV28	TRBJ1-5	CASSKSDTANQPQHF	TGTGCCAGCAGCAAGAGCGACACCGCTAATCAGCCCCAGCATTTT
.	few	TRBV13	TRBJ2-3	CASSLLAWGAPTDTQYF	TGTGCCAGCAGCCTATTAGCTTGGGGTGCCCCCACAGATACGCAGTATTTT
.	few	TRBV16	TRBJ1-5	CASSQAGLRNQPQHF	TGTGCCAGCAGCCAAGCGGGACTCCGCAATCAGCCCCAGCATTTT
.	few	TRBV13	TRBJ2-5	CASSLMAWGQYQETQYF	TGTGCCAGCAGCTTAATGGCCTGGGGGCAGTACCAAGAGACCCAGTACTTC
TRBD2	few	TRBV19	TRBJ2-7	CASSTGTSVSEQYF	TGTGCCAGTAGTACCGGGACTAGCGTTTCCGAGCAGTACTTC
TRBD1	many	TRBV29-1	TRBJ2-3	CSVERTGIFTDTQYF	TGCAGCGTTGAAAGGACAGGCATTTTCACAGATACGCAGTATTTT
.	.	TRBV5-1	TRBJ2-5	CASRPDSETQYF	TGCGCCAGCAGGCCGGACTCGGAGACCCAGTACTTC
TRBD2	many	TRBV5-1	TRBJ2-5	CASSLGASGGLTLKQETQYF	TGCGCCAGCAGCTTGGGGGCCTCGGGGGGGCTTACCCTTAAACAAGAGACCCAGTACTTC
.	many	TRBV6-2/TRBV6-3	TRBJ2-6	CASSYMAPSSGANVLTF	TGTGCCAGCAGTTATATGGCTCCGAGCTCTGGGGCCAACGTCCTGACTTTC
TRBD1	.	TRBV11-2	TRBJ2-3	CASSLDKGGRTQYF	TGTGCCAGCAGCTTAGATAAAGGGGGCCGTACGCAGTATTTT